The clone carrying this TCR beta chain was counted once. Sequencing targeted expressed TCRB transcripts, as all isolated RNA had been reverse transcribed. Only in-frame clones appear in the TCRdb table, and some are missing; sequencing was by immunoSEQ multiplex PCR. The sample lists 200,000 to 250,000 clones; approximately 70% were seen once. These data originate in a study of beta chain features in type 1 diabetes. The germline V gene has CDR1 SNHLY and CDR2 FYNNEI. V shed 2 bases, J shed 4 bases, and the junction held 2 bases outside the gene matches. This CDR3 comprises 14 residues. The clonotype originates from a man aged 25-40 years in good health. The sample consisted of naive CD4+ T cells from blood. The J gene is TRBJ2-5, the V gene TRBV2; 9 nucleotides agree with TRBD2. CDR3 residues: CASSERTSVETQYF. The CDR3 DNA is TGTGCCAGCAGTGAACGGACTAGCGTAGAGACCCAGTACTTC.